These 26 T cell receptor beta chains were all obtained from the same sample, sequenced in a study of CD8 T cells in Susac syndrome. With random hexamers, roughly 0.45 to 1 ug RNA was reverse transcribed. TCRdb passed the immunoSEQ multiplex PCR reads through MiXCR, listing each CDR3 protein once. The sample contains more than 200,000 distinct CDR3 sequences, about 94% of which appear only once. Sequencing was done on a sample of CD4+ T cells from PBMCs. These receptors all come from a human donor with Susac syndrome.

The chain carries TRBV6-5 and TRBJ1-2; 10 bases are shared with TRBD1. Germline CDR1 MNHEY, CDR2 SVGAGI. V lost 5 bases to trimming and J lost 4 bases; unmatched junction nucleotides: 4. The CDR3 consists of 14 residues. The CDR3 here is CASSKGTGAYGYTF. The DNA for the CDR3 is TGTGCCAGCAGTAAAGGGACAGGGGCCTATGGCTACACCTTC.

This rearrangement joins TRBV4-3 to TRBJ2-6, with D hard to call. This CDR3 spans 15 amino acids. CDR1 and CDR2 from the germline V gene are LGHNA and YSLEER. Trimming took off 0 bases at V and 1 base at J, with 4 bases between the two ends. The CDR3 spells CASSQDRSGANVLTF. The CDR3 bases are TGCGCCAGCAGCCAAGACAGGTCTGGGGCCAACGTCCTGACTTTC.

The V call is TRBV3-1, the J call TRBJ2-4; no definite D call. The length of the CDR3 is 12 residues. Germline V CDR1 and CDR2: LGHDT, YNNKEL (reference sequence). V was trimmed by 5 bases and J by 9 bases, leaving 11 bases between them. The CDR3 loop is CASSTTPGIQYF. CDR3 sequence (DNA): TGTGCCAGCAGCACGACCCCGGGCATTCAGTACTTC.

This chain joins TRBV7-9 and TRBJ2-6; 8 positions match TRBD1. CDR1 and CDR2 from the germline V gene are SEHNR and FQNEAQ (reference sequence). The CDR3 has 17 amino acids. With V trimmed by 1 base and J by 0 bases, 2 bases remained unmatched. In nucleotides, the CDR3 is TGTGCCAGCAGCTTAGGGACAGGGCGCTCTGGGGCCAACGTCCTGACTTTC. As protein: CASSLGTGRSGANVLTF.

In its sample, this clonotype was seen once. The chain carries TRBV10-3 and TRBJ2-7; TRBD2 agrees at 9 bases. Trimming at V came to 7 bases and at J to 3 bases, leaving 4 bases not matched to a gene. This CDR3 has 13 residues. Germline CDR1 and CDR2: ENHRY and SYGVKD. For the CDR3, the DNA is TGTGCCATCATGGCTAGCGGGGACTACGAGCAGTACTTC. Translating it yields CAIMASGDYEQYF.

The chain links TRBV28 to TRBJ2-5, with TRBD2 matching over 8 bases. Germline V lookup: CDR1 MDHEN, CDR2 SYDVKM. Germline trimming cut 2 bases from V and 1 base from J; bases unmatched to any gene: 9. The CDR3 is made up of 17 amino acids. CDR3 amino acids: CASSLGGAGAFQETQYF. CDR3 in DNA: TGTGCCAGCAGTTTAGGGGGAGCGGGGGCCTTCCAAGAGACCCAGTACTTC. The full variable domain, rest sourced from reference TRBV28 and TRBJ2-5, is DVKVTQSSRYLVKRTGEKVFLECVQDMDHENMFWYRQDPGLGLRLIYFSYDVKMKEKGDIPEGYSVSREKKERFSLILESASTNQTSMYLCASSLGGAGAFQETQYFGPGTRLLVL.

The chain links TRBV7-2 to TRBJ2-2; TRBD2 aligns across 11 bases. After removal of 6 bases from V and 6 bases from J, the junction contained 6 bases not matched to a gene. Per germline, CDR1 SGHTA and CDR2 FQGNSA. CDR3 length equals 15 residues. As DNA, the CDR3 is TGTGCCAGCAGGGAAACTAGCGGGGGTCCCGGGGAGCTGTTTTTT. This encodes CASRETSGGPGELFF.

The chain employs TRBV4-3 and TRBJ1-6; TRBD1 is a possible D gene (5 bases). The V end was cut by 1 base, the J end by 10 bases, with 17 bases between. CDR1 and CDR2 from the germline V gene are LGHNA and YSLEER. The CDR3 contains 16 residues. DNA for the CDR3: TGCGCCAGCAGCCAAGGAGGGGTCCGGCTCGACTCACCCCTCCACTTT. Translated: CASSQGGVRLDSPLHF.

The chain combines TRBV30 with TRBJ1-6; no firm D call. Trimming removed 4 bases from V and 7 bases from J, with 11 bases in between. Germline loops: CDR1 GTSNPN, CDR2 SVGIG (reference sequence). CDR3 size: 13 residues. The CDR3 DNA sequence: TGTGCCTGGAAAGGACCCAGGAATTCACCCCTCCACTTT. Encoded protein: CAWKGPRNSPLHF.

In DNA form, the CDR3 reads TGCAGTGCTAGAGATACCAGGGGTATTGGCTACACCTTC. Translation: CSARDTRGIGYTF. V usage is TRBV20-1 and J usage is TRBJ1-2; possibly TRBD1 for D (6 bases). The V end was cut by 0 bases, the J end by 7 bases, with 12 bases between. CDR1 and CDR2 (germline): DFQATT, SNEGSKA (reference sequence). The CDR3 covers 13 residues.

This clonotype has a handful of counts. The J gene is TRBJ1-1, the V gene TRBV30; no clear D. CDR1 is GTSNPN, CDR2 SVGIG, per germline (reference sequence). There are 11 residues in the CDR3. V lost 0 bases, J lost 8 bases, and 7 bases lay in between. The DNA for the CDR3 is TGTGCCTGGAGTGTAGAAGGCGAAGCTTTCTTT. Translated, it gives CAWSVEGEAFF.

Of note for this clonotype: The germline gene is not matched at one end of the junction; a read error may be the cause. The chain employs TRBV19 and TRBJ1-5, with no clear D. Germline V CDR1 and CDR2: LNHDA, SQIVND (reference sequence). This CDR3 has 15 amino acids. The CDR3 protein is CASSAAGGSNQLQHF. The DNA for the CDR3 is TGTGCCAGTAGTGCCGCAGGAGGGAGCAATCAGCTCCAGCATTTT.

V usage is TRBV29-1 and J usage is TRBJ2-7; 8 bases are shared with TRBD1. The junction had 2 bases not matched to a gene; V was cut back by 4 bases and J by 3 bases. CDR1 is SQVTM and CDR2 is ANQGSEA in the germline V gene. This CDR3 has 12 residues. DNA for the CDR3: TGCAGCGTTGGGACAGGGTTCTACGAGCAGTACTTC. This sequence encodes CSVGTGFYEQYF.

The chain couples TRBV7-3 to TRBJ2-2; D is perhaps TRBD1 (5 bases). Looked up from germline, CDR1 is SGHTA and CDR2 is FQGTGA. V lost 0 bases and J 7 bases, leaving 9 bases between the germline ends. The CDR3 spans 14 residues. The chain's CDR3 is CASSLTEQGGELFF. The CDR3 DNA reads as TGTGCCAGCAGCTTAACGGAGCAGGGCGGGGAGCTGTTTTTT.

This chain connects TRBV6-2 or TRBV6-3 to TRBJ2-1, with a weak D call TRBD1 (5 bases). This CDR3 comprises 13 residues. Trimming took off 7 bases at V and 4 bases at J, with 11 bases between the two ends. In germline, CDR1 is MNHEY, CDR2 SVGEGT. CDR3 amino acids: CASNPRQYNEQFF. The CDR3 DNA sequence: TGTGCCAGCAATCCTCGACAGTACAATGAGCAGTTCTTC.

For the CDR3, the DNA is TGTGCCAGCAGCCCCTACGGTGAAAAACTGTTTTTT. This encodes CASSPYGEKLFF. The genes are TRBV5-4 and TRBJ1-4; no definite D call. Germline V gives CDR1 SGHNT, CDR2 YYREEE (reference sequence). V lost 4 bases, J lost 7 bases, and 8 bases lay in between. The CDR3 contains 12 residues.

This clonotype was observed a single time. This rearrangement joins TRBV20-1 to TRBJ2-5; 7 nucleotides line up with TRBD1. Trimming cost V 3 bases and J 3 bases; bases outside gene matches: 7. The germline V gene has CDR1 DFQATT and CDR2 SNEGSKA (reference sequence). This CDR3 is built from 14 residues. This chain's CDR3 is CSASRTGGEETQYF. The CDR3 nucleotides are TGCAGTGCTAGCCGGACAGGTGGGGAAGAGACCCAGTACTTC.

A word on this clonotype: The junction and the germline gene differ at one end; a read error may be behind it. The DNA of the CDR3 is TGTGCCATCAGGACAGGGGGGGGCGAGGAGTACTTC. Translation gives CAIRTGGGEEYF. The chain employs TRBV10-3 and TRBJ2-7; 9 bases fit TRBD1. The CDR3 length is 12 residues. CDR1 ENHRY and CDR2 SYGVKD come from the germline V gene.

The CDR3 sequence: CASTLIAGNGLETQYF. CDR3 DNA sequence: TGTGCCAGCACACTGATCGCAGGGAATGGGCTGGAGACCCAGTACTTC. The V gene is TRBV2, the J gene TRBJ2-5, with a tentative D call TRBD1 (5 bases). This CDR3 contains 16 residues. CDR1 is SNHLY and CDR2 is FYNNEI in the germline V gene. Trimming took off 7 bases at V and 5 bases at J, with 23 bases between the two ends.

V usage is TRBV30 and J usage is TRBJ1-1; TRBD1 aligns across 9 bases. Per germline, CDR1 GTSNPN and CDR2 SVGIG (reference sequence). The J segment lost 6 bases and the V segment lost 4 bases, leaving 3 bases of the junction unmatched. The CDR3 is 12 amino acids. CDR3 loop: CAWNRGQAEAFF. The CDR3 region has the DNA TGTGCCTGGAACAGGGGGCAGGCTGAAGCTTTCTTT. The variable domain in full, completed from reference TRBV30 and TRBJ1-1, reads SQTIHQWPATLVQPVGSPLSLECTVEGTSNPNLYWYRQAAGRGLQLLFYSVGIGQISSEVPQNLSASRPQDRQFILSSKKLLLSDSGFYLCAWNRGQAEAFFGQGTRLTVV.

V is TRBV30 and J is TRBJ2-7, with TRBD2 identical over 10 bases. The CDR3 is 13 amino acids. Per the germline V gene, CDR1 is GTSNPN and CDR2 is SVGIG (reference sequence). V was clipped by 4 bases and J by 2 bases; unmatched bases: 2. CDR3 loop: CAWNSGGTYEQYF. The CDR3 DNA sequence: TGTGCCTGGAATAGCGGGGGGACCTACGAGCAGTACTTC.

The chain carries TRBV29-1 and TRBJ1-2, with 8 bases matching TRBD1. CDR3 length: 10 amino acids. Germline trimming cut 6 bases from V and 6 bases from J; bases unmatched to any gene: 0. Germline loops: CDR1 SQVTM, CDR2 ANQGSEA. The CDR3, as DNA: TGCAGCGTGACAGGGGATGGCTACACCTTC. It encodes CSVTGDGYTF.

The genes are TRBV20-1 and TRBJ1-5; tentative D call: TRBD1 (5 bases). The CDR3 covers 14 residues. CDR1 and CDR2 from the germline V gene are DFQATT and SNEGSKA (reference sequence). Deletions cut 6 bases from V and 2 bases from J, with 14 bases between. The CDR3 DNA is TGCAGTGCAGCCAGGGAAGGGGGCAATCAGCCCCAGCATTTT. Translating it yields CSAAREGGNQPQHF.

The chain employs TRBV7-9 and TRBJ2-7, with D perhaps matching TRBD2 (5 bases). This CDR3 is 11 amino acids long. Trimming removed 4 bases at V and 9 bases at J, with 10 bases between. The germline V gene encodes CDR1 SEHNR and CDR2 FQNEAQ (reference sequence). The CDR3 region is CASSSGVGQYF. For the CDR3, the DNA is TGTGCCAGCAGCTCCGGGGTGGGGCAGTACTTC.

The rearrangement links TRBV3-1 to TRBJ1-2; D ambiguous. This CDR3 region has 14 residues. The germline V gene encodes CDR1 LGHDT and CDR2 YNNKEL (reference sequence). Trimming took 0 bases from V and 8 from J, leaving 13 bases between them. The CDR3 protein is CASSQDDGLGGYTF. For the CDR3, the DNA is TGTGCCAGCAGCCAAGATGACGGGCTGGGGGGCTACACCTTC.

This chain joins TRBV29-1 and TRBJ2-2; D unresolved. This CDR3 is built from 16 residues. V was clipped by 4 bases and J by 8 bases, with 23 bases between them. The germline V gene encodes CDR1 SQVTM and CDR2 ANQGSEA. CDR3 bases: TGCAGCGTTGGAACAACGGTTAGGAAATTAGGGGGGGAGCTGTTTTTT. This sequence encodes CSVGTTVRKLGGELFF.